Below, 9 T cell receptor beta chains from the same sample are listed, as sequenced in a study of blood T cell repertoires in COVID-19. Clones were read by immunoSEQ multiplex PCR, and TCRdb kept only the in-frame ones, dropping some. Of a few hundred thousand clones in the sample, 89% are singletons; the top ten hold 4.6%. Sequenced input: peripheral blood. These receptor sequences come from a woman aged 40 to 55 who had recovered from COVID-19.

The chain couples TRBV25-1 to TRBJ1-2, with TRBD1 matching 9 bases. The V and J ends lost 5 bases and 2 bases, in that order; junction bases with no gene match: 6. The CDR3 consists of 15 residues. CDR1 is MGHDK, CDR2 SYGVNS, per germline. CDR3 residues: CASSTGDRANYGYTF. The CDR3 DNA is TGTGCCAGCAGTACGGGGGACAGGGCCAACTATGGCTACACCTTC.

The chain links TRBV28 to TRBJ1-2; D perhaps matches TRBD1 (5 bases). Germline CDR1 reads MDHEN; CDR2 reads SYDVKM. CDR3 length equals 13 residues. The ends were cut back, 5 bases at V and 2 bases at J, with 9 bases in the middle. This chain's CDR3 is CASSQGWNYGYTF. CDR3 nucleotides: TGTGCCAGCAGTCAGGGATGGAACTATGGCTACACCTTC.

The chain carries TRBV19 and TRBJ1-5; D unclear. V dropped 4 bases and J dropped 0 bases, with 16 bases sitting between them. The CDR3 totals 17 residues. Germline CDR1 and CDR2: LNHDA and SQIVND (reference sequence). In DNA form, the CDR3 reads TGTGCCAGTAGTACCCGGGATGTAGGGAATAGCAATCAGCCCCAGCATTTT. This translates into CASSTRDVGNSNQPQHF.

This chain's CDR3 is CASRGGTYGTEAFF. CDR3 DNA: TGTGCCAGCAGGGGGGGTACTTATGGCACTGAAGCTTTCTTT. The chain joins TRBV6-5 to TRBJ1-1, with a tentative D call TRBD1 (5 bases). The CDR3 loop spans 14 amino acids. Germline V CDR1 and CDR2: MNHEY, SVGAGI. With 6 bases removed from V and 4 bases from J, the gap between germline ends came to 15 bases.

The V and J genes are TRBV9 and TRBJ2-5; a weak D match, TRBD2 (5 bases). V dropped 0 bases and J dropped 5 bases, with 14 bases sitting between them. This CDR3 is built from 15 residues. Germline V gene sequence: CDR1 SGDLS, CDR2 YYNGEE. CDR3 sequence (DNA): TGTGCCAGCAGCGTAGCGCCCACTTCGGGGGAGACCCAGTACTTC. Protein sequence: CASSVAPTSGETQYF. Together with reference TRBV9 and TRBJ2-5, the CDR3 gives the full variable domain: DSGVTQTPKHLITATGQRVTLRCSPRSGDLSVYWYQQSLDQGLQFLIQYYNGEERAKGNILERFSAQQFPDLHSELNLSSLELGDSALYFCASSVAPTSGETQYFGPGTRLLVL.

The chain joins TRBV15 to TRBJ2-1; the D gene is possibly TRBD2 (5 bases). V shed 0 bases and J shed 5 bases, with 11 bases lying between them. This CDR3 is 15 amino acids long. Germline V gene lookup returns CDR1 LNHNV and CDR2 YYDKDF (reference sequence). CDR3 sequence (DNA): TGTGCCACCAGCAGAGATAAGCTAGCTGACAATGAGCAGTTCTTC. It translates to CATSRDKLADNEQFF.

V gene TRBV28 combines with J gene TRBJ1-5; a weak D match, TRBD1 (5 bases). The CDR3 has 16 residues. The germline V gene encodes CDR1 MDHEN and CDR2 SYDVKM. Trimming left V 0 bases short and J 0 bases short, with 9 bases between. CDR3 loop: CASSLWGGNSNQPQHF. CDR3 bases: TGTGCCAGCAGTTTATGGGGGGGAAATAGCAATCAGCCCCAGCATTTT.

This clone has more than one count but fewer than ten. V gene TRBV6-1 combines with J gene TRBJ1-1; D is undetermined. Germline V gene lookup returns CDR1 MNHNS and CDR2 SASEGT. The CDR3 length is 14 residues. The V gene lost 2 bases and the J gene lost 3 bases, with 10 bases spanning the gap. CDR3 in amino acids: CASSEFGPDTEAFF. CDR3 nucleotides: TGTGCCAGCAGTGAATTTGGGCCCGACACTGAAGCTTTCTTT.

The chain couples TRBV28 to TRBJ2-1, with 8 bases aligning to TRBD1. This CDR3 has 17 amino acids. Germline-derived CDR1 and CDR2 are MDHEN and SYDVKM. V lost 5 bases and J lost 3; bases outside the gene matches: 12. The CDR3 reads CASSTPSGTGFYNEQFF. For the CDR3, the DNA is TGTGCCAGCAGTACACCGTCCGGGACAGGCTTCTACAATGAGCAGTTCTTC.